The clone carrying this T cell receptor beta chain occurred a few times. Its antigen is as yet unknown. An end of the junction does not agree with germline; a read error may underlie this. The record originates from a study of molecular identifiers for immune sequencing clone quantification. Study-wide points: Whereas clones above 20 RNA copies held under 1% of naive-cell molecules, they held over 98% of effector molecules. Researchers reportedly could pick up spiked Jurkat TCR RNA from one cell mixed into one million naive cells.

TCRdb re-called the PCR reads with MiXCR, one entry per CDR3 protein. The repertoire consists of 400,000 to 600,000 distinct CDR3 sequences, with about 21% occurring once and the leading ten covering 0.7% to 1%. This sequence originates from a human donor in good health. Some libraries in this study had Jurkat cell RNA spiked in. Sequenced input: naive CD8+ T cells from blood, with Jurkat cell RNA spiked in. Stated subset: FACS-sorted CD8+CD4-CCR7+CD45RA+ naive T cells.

CDR3 region: CSARGVTSSDEQYF. The CDR3 region has the DNA TGCAGTGCTAGAGGGGTTACTAGCTCCGACGAGCAGTACTTC. The rearrangement links TRBV20-1 to TRBJ2-7, with D perhaps matching TRBD2 (6 bases). This CDR3 is built from 14 residues. Germline V gene lookup returns CDR1 DFQATT and CDR2 SNEGSKA (reference sequence).